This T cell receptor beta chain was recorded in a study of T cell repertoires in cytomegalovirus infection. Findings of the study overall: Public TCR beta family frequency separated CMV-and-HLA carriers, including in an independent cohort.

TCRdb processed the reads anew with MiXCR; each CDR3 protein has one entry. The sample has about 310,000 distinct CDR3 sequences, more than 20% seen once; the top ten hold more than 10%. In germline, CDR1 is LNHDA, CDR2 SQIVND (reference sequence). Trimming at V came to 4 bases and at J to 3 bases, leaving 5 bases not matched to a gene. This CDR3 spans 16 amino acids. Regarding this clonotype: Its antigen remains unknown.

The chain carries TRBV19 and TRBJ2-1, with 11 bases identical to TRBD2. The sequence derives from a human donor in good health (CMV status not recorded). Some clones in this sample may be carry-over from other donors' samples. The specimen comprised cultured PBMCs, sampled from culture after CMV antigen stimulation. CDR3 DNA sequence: TGTGCCAGTAGTAGATCTAGCGGGAGGATCTACAATGAGCAGTTCTTC. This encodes CASSRSSGRIYNEQFF. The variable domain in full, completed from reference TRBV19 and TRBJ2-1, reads DGGITQSPKYLFRKEGQNVTLSCEQNLNHDAMYWYRQDPGQGLRLIYYSQIVNDFQKGDIAEGYSVSREKKESFPLTVTSAQKNPTAFYLCASSRSSGRIYNEQFFGPGTRLTVL.